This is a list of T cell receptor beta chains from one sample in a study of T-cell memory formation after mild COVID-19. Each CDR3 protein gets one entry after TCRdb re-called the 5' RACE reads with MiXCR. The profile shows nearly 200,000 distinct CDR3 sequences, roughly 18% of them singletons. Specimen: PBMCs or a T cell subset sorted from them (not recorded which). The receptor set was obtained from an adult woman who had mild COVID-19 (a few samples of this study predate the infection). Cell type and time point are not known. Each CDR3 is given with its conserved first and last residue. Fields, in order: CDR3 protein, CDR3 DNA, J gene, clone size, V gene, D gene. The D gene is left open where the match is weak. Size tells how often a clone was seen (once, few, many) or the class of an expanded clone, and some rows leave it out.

cdr3_aa: CASSPTLSNEQFF; cdr3_nt: TGTGCCAGCTCACCAACCCTTTCCAATGAGCAGTTCTTC; j_call: TRBJ2-1; clone_size: -; v_call: TRBV18; d_call: -
cdr3_aa: CASSQDVTAVAFF; cdr3_nt: TGTGCCAGCAGCCAAGATGTTACGGCGGTAGCGTTCTTC; j_call: TRBJ2-1; clone_size: few; v_call: TRBV4-2; d_call: -
cdr3_aa: CSVRDRGYGYTF; cdr3_nt: TGCAGTGTCAGGGACAGGGGGTATGGCTACACCTTC; j_call: TRBJ1-2; clone_size: -; v_call: TRBV20-1; d_call: TRBD1
cdr3_aa: CASSYRTGTTGELFF; cdr3_nt: TGTGCCAGCAGCTACAGAACAGGGACCACCGGGGAGCTGTTTTTT; j_call: TRBJ2-2; clone_size: few; v_call: TRBV7-2; d_call: -
cdr3_aa: CASSAGGSSNTGELFF; cdr3_nt: TGTGCCAGCAGCGCCGGCGGGAGCTCGAACACCGGGGAGCTGTTTTTT; j_call: TRBJ2-2; clone_size: few; v_call: TRBV7-3; d_call: TRBD2
cdr3_aa: CSARGQGDATRFYGYTF; cdr3_nt: TGCAGTGCTAGGGGACAGGGAGACGCCACGCGGTTCTATGGCTACACCTTC; j_call: TRBJ1-2; clone_size: few; v_call: TRBV20-1; d_call: TRBD1
cdr3_aa: CASTLQGSSPLHF; cdr3_nt: TGTGCCAGCACCCTACAGGGAAGCTCACCCCTCCACTTT; j_call: TRBJ1-6; clone_size: -; v_call: TRBV12-3/TRBV12-4; d_call: -
cdr3_aa: CASSTRQETQYF; cdr3_nt: TGTGCCAGCAGTACGAGACAAGAGACCCAGTACTTC; j_call: TRBJ2-5; clone_size: -; v_call: TRBV6-5; d_call: -
cdr3_aa: CASSLPVPNTEAFF; cdr3_nt: TGTGCCAGCAGTTTACCCGTTCCGAACACTGAAGCTTTCTTT; j_call: TRBJ1-1; clone_size: -; v_call: TRBV12-3/TRBV12-4; d_call: -
cdr3_aa: CAISELGYNEQFF; cdr3_nt: TGTGCCATCAGTGAGTTGGGGTACAATGAGCAGTTCTTC; j_call: TRBJ2-1; clone_size: -; v_call: TRBV10-3; d_call: -
cdr3_aa: CASSPWGQPQHF; cdr3_nt: TGTGCCAGCAGCCCCTGGGGTCAGCCCCAGCATTTT; j_call: TRBJ1-5; clone_size: few; v_call: TRBV3-1; d_call: -
cdr3_aa: CATSDLAEGDTQYF; cdr3_nt: TGTGCCACCAGTGATTTGGCCGAGGGGGATACGCAGTATTTT; j_call: TRBJ2-3; clone_size: few; v_call: TRBV24-1; d_call: -
cdr3_aa: CASSLGTSGALGETQYF; cdr3_nt: TGCGCCAGCAGCTTGGGGACTAGCGGGGCCCTCGGCGAGACCCAGTACTTC; j_call: TRBJ2-5; clone_size: many; v_call: TRBV5-1; d_call: TRBD2
cdr3_aa: CSARPGTGVAEVFF; cdr3_nt: TGCAGTGCTAGACCCGGGACAGGGGTAGCCGAAGTTTTCTTT; j_call: TRBJ1-1; clone_size: few; v_call: TRBV20-1; d_call: TRBD1
cdr3_aa: CASSARDRGFDTEAFF; cdr3_nt: TGCGCCAGCAGCGCCCGGGACAGGGGGTTCGACACTGAAGCTTTCTTT; j_call: TRBJ1-1; clone_size: -; v_call: TRBV5-1; d_call: TRBD1
cdr3_aa: CASSQVGRTSEQYF; cdr3_nt: TGTGCCAGCAGCCAAGTTGGCCGGACAAGCGAGCAGTACTTC; j_call: TRBJ2-7; clone_size: -; v_call: TRBV3-1; d_call: -
cdr3_aa: CASSQASGGYTF; cdr3_nt: TGTGCCAGCAGCCAAGCATCCGGCGGCTACACCTTC; j_call: TRBJ1-2; clone_size: few; v_call: TRBV3-1; d_call: -
cdr3_aa: CAISGGLGVNYEQYF; cdr3_nt: TGTGCCATCAGTGGTGGGCTAGGGGTAAACTACGAGCAGTACTTC; j_call: TRBJ2-7; clone_size: -; v_call: TRBV10-3; d_call: -
cdr3_aa: CASSWPGQAGVGYTF; cdr3_nt: TGTGCCAGCAGCTGGCCTGGACAGGCTGGCGTCGGCTACACCTTC; j_call: TRBJ1-2; clone_size: many; v_call: TRBV5-5; d_call: TRBD1
cdr3_aa: CSVEGWIAGGGNAQFF; cdr3_nt: TGCAGCGTTGAAGGGTGGATAGCGGGAGGGGGTAATGCGCAGTTCTTC; j_call: TRBJ2-1; clone_size: once; v_call: TRBV29-1; d_call: TRBD2
cdr3_aa: CDSSLGNEQFF; cdr3_nt: TGTGACAGCAGTTTGGGAAATGAGCAGTTCTTC; j_call: TRBJ2-1; clone_size: -; v_call: TRBV12-3/TRBV12-4; d_call: -
cdr3_aa: CASRPNRGEKLFF; cdr3_nt: TGTGCCAGCAGACCCAATCGGGGTGAAAAACTGTTTTTT; j_call: TRBJ1-4; clone_size: -; v_call: TRBV12-3/TRBV12-4; d_call: -
cdr3_aa: CASSLYWDTDTQYF; cdr3_nt: TGTGCCAGCAGCCTGTATTGGGACACAGATACGCAGTATTTT; j_call: TRBJ2-3; clone_size: -; v_call: TRBV3-1; d_call: -
cdr3_aa: CASRDPGQGDYGYTF; cdr3_nt: TGTGCCAGCAGGGACCCGGGACAGGGAGACTATGGCTACACCTTC; j_call: TRBJ1-2; clone_size: -; v_call: TRBV5-5; d_call: TRBD1
cdr3_aa: CATTDNYGYTF; cdr3_nt: TGTGCCACCACAGATAACTATGGCTACACCTTC; j_call: TRBJ1-2; clone_size: -; v_call: TRBV7-9; d_call: -
cdr3_aa: CASSADPSTQFF; cdr3_nt: TGTGCCAGCAGCGCCGACCCTTCAACACAGTTCTTC; j_call: TRBJ2-1; clone_size: -; v_call: TRBV9; d_call: -
cdr3_aa: CASSRNREGEAFF; cdr3_nt: TGCGCCAGCAGCCGTAACAGGGAGGGTGAAGCTTTCTTT; j_call: TRBJ1-1; clone_size: -; v_call: TRBV5-1; d_call: -
cdr3_aa: CASSSQRTANTEAFF; cdr3_nt: TGTGCCAGCAGTTCCCAAAGGACGGCGAACACTGAAGCTTTCTTT; j_call: TRBJ1-1; clone_size: few; v_call: TRBV12-3/TRBV12-4; d_call: -
cdr3_aa: CATSAARYNEQFF; cdr3_nt: TGTGCCACCTCGGCGGCCCGGTACAATGAGCAGTTCTTC; j_call: TRBJ2-1; clone_size: -; v_call: TRBV24-1; d_call: -
cdr3_aa: CASSPRGQGGESPLHF; cdr3_nt: TGTGCCAGCAGCCCTCGGGGACAGGGGGGCGAATCACCCCTCCACTTT; j_call: TRBJ1-6; clone_size: -; v_call: TRBV9; d_call: TRBD1
cdr3_aa: CAWSYQRTYEQYF; cdr3_nt: TGTGCCTGGAGCTACCAGCGGACCTACGAGCAGTACTTC; j_call: TRBJ2-7; clone_size: -; v_call: TRBV30; d_call: -
cdr3_aa: CSARPTANQPQHF; cdr3_nt: TGCAGTGCTAGGCCGACGGCCAATCAGCCCCAGCATTTT; j_call: TRBJ1-5; clone_size: few; v_call: TRBV20-1; d_call: -
cdr3_aa: CASSQTGTGENQPQHF; cdr3_nt: TGCGCCAGCAGCCAAACCGGGACAGGGGAAAATCAGCCCCAGCATTTT; j_call: TRBJ1-5; clone_size: -; v_call: TRBV4-1; d_call: TRBD1
cdr3_aa: CASGRQGQETQYF; cdr3_nt: TGTGCCAGCGGGAGACAGGGTCAAGAGACCCAGTACTTC; j_call: TRBJ2-5; clone_size: few; v_call: TRBV2; d_call: TRBD1
cdr3_aa: CSVGLGSRAFF; cdr3_nt: TGCAGCGTGGGGTTGGGGTCAAGAGCTTTCTTT; j_call: TRBJ1-1; clone_size: -; v_call: TRBV29-1; d_call: -
cdr3_aa: CASSQGSYGGELFF; cdr3_nt: TGTGCCAGCAGCCAAGGGTCGTATGGCGGGGAGCTGTTTTTT; j_call: TRBJ2-2; clone_size: few; v_call: TRBV3-1; d_call: -
cdr3_aa: CSAKRPGTTSSTGELFF; cdr3_nt: TGCAGTGCCAAACGACCGGGGACTACATCAAGCACCGGGGAGCTGTTTTTT; j_call: TRBJ2-2; clone_size: -; v_call: TRBV20-1; d_call: TRBD2
cdr3_aa: CASSEALGGLSEQFF; cdr3_nt: TGTGCCAGCAGTGAAGCGCTGGGGGGCCTCTCTGAGCAGTTCTTC; j_call: TRBJ2-1; clone_size: -; v_call: TRBV2; d_call: -
cdr3_aa: CSARGQSGNNDGYTF; cdr3_nt: TGCAGTGCTAGGGGCCAGAGTGGGAACAACGATGGCTACACCTTC; j_call: TRBJ1-2; clone_size: few; v_call: TRBV20-1; d_call: -
cdr3_aa: CASSVAGTSHEQYF; cdr3_nt: TGTGCCAGCAGCGTAGCCGGGACCTCGCACGAGCAGTACTTC; j_call: TRBJ2-7; clone_size: -; v_call: TRBV9; d_call: -
cdr3_aa: CASSLGPGSGNTIYF; cdr3_nt: TGTGCCAGCAGCTTGGGCCCTGGATCTGGAAACACCATATATTTT; j_call: TRBJ1-3; clone_size: -; v_call: TRBV7-2; d_call: -
cdr3_aa: CASSLRGELFF; cdr3_nt: TGTGCCAGCAGTCTGAGGGGGGAGCTGTTTTTT; j_call: TRBJ2-2; clone_size: few; v_call: TRBV27; d_call: -
cdr3_aa: CAISGTGYNEQFF; cdr3_nt: TGTGCCATCTCCGGGACAGGGTACAATGAGCAGTTCTTC; j_call: TRBJ2-1; clone_size: -; v_call: TRBV10-3; d_call: TRBD1
cdr3_aa: CASSKGLAYEQYF; cdr3_nt: TGTGCCAGCAGCAAGGGACTAGCCTACGAGCAGTACTTC; j_call: TRBJ2-7; clone_size: few; v_call: TRBV7-6; d_call: TRBD2
cdr3_aa: CASSPGLAGGQETQYF; cdr3_nt: TGCGCCAGCAGCCCGGGACTAGCGGGAGGACAGGAGACCCAGTACTTC; j_call: TRBJ2-5; clone_size: many; v_call: TRBV5-1; d_call: TRBD2
cdr3_aa: CSVEEGYNQPQHF; cdr3_nt: TGCAGCGTTGAAGAGGGTTACAATCAGCCCCAGCATTTT; j_call: TRBJ1-5; clone_size: few; v_call: TRBV29-1; d_call: -
cdr3_aa: CASINSAATGTEAFF; cdr3_nt: TGTGCCAGCATAAATTCGGCGGCCACGGGCACTGAAGCTTTCTTT; j_call: TRBJ1-1; clone_size: -; v_call: TRBV6-2/TRBV6-3; d_call: -
cdr3_aa: CASSQGPMEVTQYF; cdr3_nt: TGCGCCAGCAGCCAAGGCCCGATGGAGGTGACCCAGTACTTC; j_call: TRBJ2-5; clone_size: few; v_call: TRBV4-3; d_call: -
cdr3_aa: CASSLSGAGYEQYF; cdr3_nt: TGCGCCAGCAGCTTATCGGGGGCTGGCTACGAGCAGTACTTC; j_call: TRBJ2-7; clone_size: few; v_call: TRBV5-1; d_call: -
cdr3_aa: CASSAGGRREETQYF; cdr3_nt: TGTGCCAGCTCAGCAGGGGGCCGGAGAGAGGAGACCCAGTACTTC; j_call: TRBJ2-5; clone_size: -; v_call: TRBV18; d_call: TRBD1
cdr3_aa: CATRDGDHTEAFF; cdr3_nt: TGTGCCACCCGTGATGGGGATCACACTGAAGCTTTCTTT; j_call: TRBJ1-1; clone_size: -; v_call: TRBV24-1; d_call: -
cdr3_aa: CAWKVQAYGNTIYF; cdr3_nt: TGTGCCTGGAAAGTGCAGGCTTATGGAAACACCATATATTTT; j_call: TRBJ1-3; clone_size: -; v_call: TRBV30; d_call: -
cdr3_aa: CATSRGATRQGGELFF; cdr3_nt: TGTGCCACCAGCAGAGGGGCAACCCGTCAGGGCGGGGAGCTGTTTTTT; j_call: TRBJ2-2; clone_size: -; v_call: TRBV15; d_call: -
cdr3_aa: CASSLVGTSGSAGNEQFF; cdr3_nt: TGTGCCAGCAGCTTAGTAGGGACTAGCGGGAGCGCGGGGAATGAGCAGTTCTTC; j_call: TRBJ2-1; clone_size: many; v_call: TRBV7-2; d_call: TRBD2
cdr3_aa: CSAMPLAGAQETQYF; cdr3_nt: TGCAGTGCTATGCCACTAGCGGGAGCACAAGAGACCCAGTACTTC; j_call: TRBJ2-5; clone_size: many; v_call: TRBV20-1; d_call: TRBD2
cdr3_aa: CASSDGSTSYEQYF; cdr3_nt: TGTGCCAGCAGTGACGGGTCGACCTCCTACGAGCAGTACTTC; j_call: TRBJ2-7; clone_size: -; v_call: TRBV6-1; d_call: -
cdr3_aa: CASSQGSGQGPYNEQFF; cdr3_nt: TGTGCCAGCAGCCAAGGGAGCGGACAGGGACCCTACAATGAGCAGTTCTTC; j_call: TRBJ2-1; clone_size: -; v_call: TRBV3-1; d_call: TRBD1
cdr3_aa: CASSPNTYEQYF; cdr3_nt: TGTGCCAGCTCACCAAATACTTACGAGCAGTACTTC; j_call: TRBJ2-7; clone_size: few; v_call: TRBV18; d_call: -
cdr3_aa: CASSFRAEAFF; cdr3_nt: TGTGCCAGCAGTTTCAGGGCTGAAGCTTTCTTT; j_call: TRBJ1-1; clone_size: few; v_call: TRBV12-3/TRBV12-4; d_call: -
cdr3_aa: CATSDRTSGSTDTQYF; cdr3_nt: TGTGCCACCAGTGATCGGACTAGCGGGAGCACAGATACGCAGTATTTT; j_call: TRBJ2-3; clone_size: -; v_call: TRBV24-1; d_call: TRBD2